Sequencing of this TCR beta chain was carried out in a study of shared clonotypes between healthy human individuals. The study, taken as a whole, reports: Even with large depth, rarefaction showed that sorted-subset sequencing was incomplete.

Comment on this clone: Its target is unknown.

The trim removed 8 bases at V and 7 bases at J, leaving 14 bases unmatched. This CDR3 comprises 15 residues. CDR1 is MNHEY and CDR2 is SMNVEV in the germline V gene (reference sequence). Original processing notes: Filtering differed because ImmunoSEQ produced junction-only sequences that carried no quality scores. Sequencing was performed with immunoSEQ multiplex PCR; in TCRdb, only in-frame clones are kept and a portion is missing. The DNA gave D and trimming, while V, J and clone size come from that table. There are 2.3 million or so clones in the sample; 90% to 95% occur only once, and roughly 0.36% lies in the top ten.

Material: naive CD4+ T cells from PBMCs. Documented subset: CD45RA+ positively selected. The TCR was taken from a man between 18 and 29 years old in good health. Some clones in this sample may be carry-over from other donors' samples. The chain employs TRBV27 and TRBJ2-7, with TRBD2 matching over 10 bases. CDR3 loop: CASQREAGGPREQYF. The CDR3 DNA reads TGTGCCAGCCAAAGGGAAGCGGGAGGGCCGAGGGAGCAGTACTTC.